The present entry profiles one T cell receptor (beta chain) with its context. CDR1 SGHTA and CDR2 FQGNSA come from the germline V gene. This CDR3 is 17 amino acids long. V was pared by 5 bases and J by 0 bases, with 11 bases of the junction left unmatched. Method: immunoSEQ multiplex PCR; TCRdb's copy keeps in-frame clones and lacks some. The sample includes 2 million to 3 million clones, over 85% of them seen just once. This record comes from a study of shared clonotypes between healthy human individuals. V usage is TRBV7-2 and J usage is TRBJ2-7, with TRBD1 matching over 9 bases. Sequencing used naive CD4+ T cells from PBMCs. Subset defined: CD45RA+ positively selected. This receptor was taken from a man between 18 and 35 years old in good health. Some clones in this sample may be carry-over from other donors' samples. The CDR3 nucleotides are TGTGCCAGCAGCACCCGAACCGGGACAGGGCTCTCCTACGAGCAGTACTTC. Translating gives CASSTRTGTGLSYEQYF.